One and the same sample provided the 32 T cell receptor beta chains below, sequenced in a study of blood T cell repertoires in COVID-19. Clones were sequenced by immunoSEQ multiplex PCR, and TCRdb holds only the in-frame ones, with some missing. The data hold 75,000 to 100,000 clones, with 83% observed a single time. The sample comprised peripheral blood. The receptors originated from a human donor in a cohort sampled during active COVID-19.

This clone is labeled as medium-sized. This chain connects TRBV5-6 to TRBJ1-5; D uncertain. Germline CDR1 SGHDT, CDR2 YYEEEE. The CDR3 contains 14 residues. V was clipped by 4 bases and J by 5 bases, with 13 bases between them. The CDR3 DNA sequence: TGTGCCAGCAGCCGGAAAGTTGGAGATCAGCCCCAGCATTTT. Translation gives CASSRKVGDQPQHF.

This clone was seen once. This chain uses TRBV20-1 with TRBJ1-2; 7 bases line up with TRBD1. V trimming: 3 bases; J trimming: 5 bases; junction bases outside the gene matches: 15. Per germline, CDR1 DFQATT and CDR2 SNEGSKA (reference sequence). CDR3 size: 16 residues. The CDR3 region is CSASRITSGTVYGYTF. For the CDR3, the DNA is TGCAGTGCTAGTCGCATCACATCCGGGACAGTTTATGGCTACACCTTC.

The chain couples TRBV14 to TRBJ2-2, with 8 nucleotides matching TRBD1. From germline, CDR1 is SGHDN and CDR2 FVKESK. The CDR3 loop spans 16 amino acids. Trimming removed 0 bases from V and 0 bases from J; junction bases left unmatched: 0. In nucleotides, the CDR3 is TGTGCCAGCAGCCAAGAGGACAGGGCGAACACCGGGGAGCTGTTTTTT. It codes for CASSQEDRANTGELFF. Variable domain in full (rest from reference TRBV14 and TRBJ2-2): EAGVTQFPSHSVIEKGQTVTLRCDPISGHDNLYWYRRVMGKEIKFLLHFVKESKQDESGMPNNRFLAERTGGTYSTLKVQPAELEDSGVYFCASSQEDRANTGELFFGEGSRLTVL.

The chain is built from TRBV18 and TRBJ1-1; D is unclear. Germline CDR1 KGHSH, CDR2 LQKENI. The CDR3 consists of 13 residues. Trimming pared 2 bases from V and 4 bases from J, leaving 8 bases between. The CDR3: CASSPGQGTEAFF. In nucleotides, the CDR3 is TGTGCCAGCTCACCAGGGCAAGGCACTGAAGCTTTCTTT.

The chain recombines TRBV6-4 with TRBJ2-7; perhaps TRBD1 as D (5 bases). This CDR3 region has 14 residues. Deletions cut 6 bases from V and 3 bases from J, with 15 bases between. Germline values: CDR1 MRHNA, CDR2 SNTAGT. CDR3 amino acids: CASRETVDSYEQYF. CDR3 coding DNA: TGTGCCAGCAGGGAGACGGTAGACAGCTACGAGCAGTACTTC.

The count of this clone is one. The chain's CDR3 is CAISEGDSVYGYTF. The CDR3 DNA sequence: TGTGCCATCAGTGAGGGAGACAGCGTCTATGGCTACACCTTC. This chain links TRBV10-3 with TRBJ1-2; a possible D gene is TRBD1 (5 bases). Germline lookup yields CDR1 ENHRY and CDR2 SYGVKD. This CDR3 contains 14 residues. V lost 2 bases and J lost 4, with 11 bases in between.

This chain connects TRBV5-1 to TRBJ1-5; D is uncertain. The CDR3 runs to 13 residues. V was pared by 2 bases and J by 7 bases, with 10 bases between. The germline V gene has CDR1 SGHRS and CDR2 YFSETQ. CDR3 nucleotide sequence: TGCGCCAGCAGCTTTGACATTGGCCAGCCCCAGCATTTT. Protein: CASSFDIGQPQHF.

The chain uses TRBV24-1 and TRBJ2-2, with 7 bases lining up with TRBD1. The V segment lost 10 bases and the J segment 0 bases; nucleotides outside the gene matches: 7. Germline CDR1 is KGHDR and CDR2 is SFDVKD. The CDR3 runs to 15 residues. The CDR3 DNA reads as TGTGCCACAAACAAGGGACAGTCGAACACCGGGGAGCTGTTTTTT. Protein product: CATNKGQSNTGELFF.

The V call is TRBV27, the J call TRBJ2-1; TRBD1 matches at 11 bases. The CDR3 has 13 residues. The V gene end was trimmed by 10 bases and the J gene end by 5 bases; junction bases not matched to a gene: 4. The germline V gene encodes CDR1 MNHEY and CDR2 SMNVEV (reference sequence). The CDR3 sequence: CAIGQGAHNEQFF. CDR3 coding DNA: TGTGCCATCGGACAGGGGGCGCACAATGAGCAGTTCTTC.

The chain employs TRBV5-1 and TRBJ1-1, with TRBD1 as a possible D gene (6 bases). This CDR3 comprises 17 residues. Trimming shortened V by 4 bases and J by 0 bases, and 19 bases separated the two germline ends. Per germline, CDR1 SGHRS and CDR2 YFSETQ. The CDR3 sequence: CASSTGPGAAMNTEAFF. In nucleotides, the CDR3 is TGCGCCAGCAGCACAGGGCCCGGGGCGGCAATGAACACTGAAGCTTTCTTT.

The gene calls are TRBV18 and TRBJ2-2; perhaps TRBD1 as D (5 bases). Trimming pared 2 bases from V and 6 bases from J, leaving 19 bases between. The CDR3 contains 17 residues. CDR1 is KGHSH, CDR2 LQKENI, per germline. The CDR3 nucleotides read TGTGCCAGCTCACCAAGGGGCGTGCTAGTCGGATCCGGGGAGCTGTTTTTT. It encodes CASSPRGVLVGSGELFF.

This clone was seen a handful of times. The chain links TRBV5-1 to TRBJ2-3; TRBD2 might be the D (6 bases). Germline CDR1 reads SGHRS; CDR2 reads YFSETQ. V was trimmed by 4 bases and J by 1 base, leaving 10 bases between them. The CDR3 length is 14 residues. CDR3 in DNA: TGCGCCAGCAGCACGACTAGTGGCACAGATACGCAGTATTTT. It yields the protein CASSTTSGTDTQYF.

The gene calls are TRBV6-2 or TRBV6-3 and TRBJ2-5, with D possibly TRBD2 on 5 matching bases. CDR1 and CDR2 (germline): MNHEY, SVGEGT. The V end lost 0 bases, the J end lost 0 bases, and 8 bases lay between the germline ends. The CDR3 consists of 15 residues. The CDR3 nucleotides are TGTGCCAGCAGTTACTCCGGGAAATACCAAGAGACCCAGTACTTC. It is translated as CASSYSGKYQETQYF.

This clone was detected only a few times. The CDR3 DNA is TGTGCCAGCAGCTTAGAAATGGCAGGTCCACCTATCAACACCGGGGAGCTGTTTTTT. Translating it yields CASSLEMAGPPINTGELFF. The chain joins TRBV7-2 to TRBJ2-2, with unresolved D. The CDR3 runs 19 residues. V lost 1 base to trimming and J lost 2 bases, with 20 bases between them. The V gene's germline CDR1 is SGHTA and CDR2 FQGNSA. The complete variable domain, with remaining parts taken from reference TRBV7-2 and TRBJ2-2, reads GAGVSQSPSNKVTEKGKDVELRCDPISGHTALYWYRQSLGQGLEFLIYFQGNSAPDKSGLPSDRFSAERTGGSVSTLTIQRTQQEDSAVYLCASSLEMAGPPINTGELFFGEGSRLTVL.

V is TRBV19 and J is TRBJ1-5; D is unclear. CDR3 size: 15 residues. Germline lookup yields CDR1 LNHDA and CDR2 SQIVND (reference sequence). V lost 2 bases and J lost 0, with 8 bases in between. The CDR3 here is CASSIKGSSNQPQHF. The DNA for the CDR3 is TGTGCCAGTAGTATAAAAGGGAGTAGCAATCAGCCCCAGCATTTT.

This clone has only one observation. The gene calls are TRBV27 and TRBJ1-3, with TRBD1 identical over 9 bases. The V gene end was trimmed by 5 bases and the J gene end by 0 bases; junction bases not matched to a gene: 5. The CDR3 contains 16 residues. The germline V gene encodes CDR1 MNHEY and CDR2 SMNVEV (reference sequence). CDR3 bases: TGTGCCAGCAGTCCGGGACAGGGATACTCTGGAAACACCATATATTTT. Translated: CASSPGQGYSGNTIYF.

The genes are TRBV6-6 and TRBJ1-3; 7 bases line up with TRBD1. Germline V CDR1 and CDR2: MNHNY, SVGAGI (reference sequence). Trimming cost V 6 bases and J 4 bases; bases outside gene matches: 3. The CDR3 is 13 amino acids. CDR3 coding DNA: TGTGCCAGCAGCGGGACAGTCGGAAACACCATATATTTT. Protein product: CASSGTVGNTIYF.

This chain uses TRBV5-1 with TRBJ2-1; weak D call: TRBD1 (5 bases). CDR3 length: 13 amino acids. Deletions cut 4 bases from V and 8 bases from J, with 13 bases between. The germline CDR1 and CDR2 sequences are SGHRS and YFSETQ. The CDR3 bases are TGCGCCAGCAGCCCGATAAGGGGCTATGAGCAGTTCTTC. Amino acid sequence: CASSPIRGYEQFF.

The chain links TRBV6-5 to TRBJ2-3, with D tentatively TRBD2 (7 bases). The germline V and J ends were trimmed by 7 bases and 5 bases, with 16 bases remaining between them. From germline, CDR1 is MNHEY and CDR2 SVGAGI. CDR3 length equals 14 residues. The CDR3 region has the DNA TGTGCCAGCACCAGGGACGGGGGGCAAGATACGCAGTATTTT. Translated, it gives CASTRDGGQDTQYF.

CDR3 loop: CSGWDRGEAFF. In DNA form, the CDR3 reads TGCAGTGGCTGGGACAGGGGTGAAGCTTTCTTT. The V call is TRBV20-1, the J call TRBJ1-1; TRBD1 agrees at 10 bases. CDR1 is DFQATT, CDR2 SNEGSKA, per germline (reference sequence). The CDR3 is made up of 11 amino acids. V trimming: 7 bases; J trimming: 7 bases; junction bases outside the gene matches: 3.

This sequence joins TRBV25-1 and TRBJ2-6, with 9 bases aligning to TRBD1. After removal of 4 bases from V and 1 base from J, the junction contained 8 bases not matched to a gene. CDR1 and CDR2 from the germline V gene are MGHDK and SYGVNS. The CDR3 spans 18 residues. The CDR3 DNA reads TGTGCCAGCAGTGCCCGAACAGGGGGCAAGTCTGGGGCCAACGTCCTGACTTTC. As protein: CASSARTGGKSGANVLTF.

The V gene is TRBV18, the J gene TRBJ1-3; possibly TRBD1 for D (6 bases). CDR3 length: 14 residues. Germline CDR1 KGHSH, CDR2 LQKENI. V lost 3 bases and J 4 bases, leaving 10 bases between the germline ends. Here the CDR3 DNA reads TGTGCCAGCTCACCGTGGGGGACAGGAAACACCATATATTTT. It yields the protein CASSPWGTGNTIYF.

The chain uses TRBV29-1 and TRBJ2-1, with D perhaps TRBD2 (7 bases). V gave up 3 bases and J gave up 9 bases, with 12 bases separating them. The CDR3 contains 12 residues. Germline V gene lookup returns CDR1 SQVTM and CDR2 ANQGSEA. The CDR3 loop is CSVEGGLSEQFF. CDR3 coding DNA: TGCAGCGTTGAGGGGGGGCTGAGTGAGCAGTTCTTC.

The gene calls are TRBV27 and TRBJ2-7; TRBD2 matches 9 bases. CDR3 length equals 14 residues. CDR1 and CDR2 from the germline V gene are MNHEY and SMNVEV (reference sequence). Unmatched junction bases numbered 7, after V lost 3 bases and J lost 7 bases. This chain's CDR3 is CASSFEPGLAEQYF. DNA for the CDR3: TGTGCCAGCAGTTTCGAACCCGGACTAGCGGAGCAGTACTTC.

This clone was detected a few times. This chain links TRBV6-1 with TRBJ2-2; D may be TRBD2 (6 bases). Germline loops: CDR1 MNHNS, CDR2 SASEGT. The V and J ends lost 4 bases and 3 bases respectively, with 15 bases between them. The CDR3 is 16 residues long. CDR3 region: CASSAWGVSDTGELFF. In nucleotides, the CDR3 is TGTGCCAGCAGTGCGTGGGGGGTCTCGGACACCGGGGAGCTGTTTTTT.

The chain recombines TRBV6-1 with TRBJ1-5; possible D gene TRBD1, 5 bases. CDR3 size: 15 residues. The V end lost 0 bases, the J end lost 5 bases, and 11 bases lay between the germline ends. Germline CDR1 reads MNHNS; CDR2 reads SASEGT. The CDR3, as DNA: TGTGCCAGCAGTGAAGCTAGGCAGGGCTATCAGCCCCAGCATTTT. It translates to CASSEARQGYQPQHF.

This rearrangement joins TRBV3-1 (or the pseudogene TRBV3-2) to TRBJ2-1, with 9 bases lining up with TRBD1. The CDR3 loop spans 15 amino acids. The V and J ends lost 0 bases and 4 bases, in that order; junction bases with no gene match: 1. The germline CDR1 and CDR2 sequences are LGHDT and YNNKEL (reference sequence). The CDR3 here is CASSQDGTGYNEQFF. CDR3 coding DNA: TGTGCCAGCAGCCAAGATGGGACAGGGTACAATGAGCAGTTCTTC.

This chain uses TRBV24-1 with TRBJ2-1; tentative D call: TRBD2 (6 bases). The CDR3 runs 17 residues. Germline-derived CDR1 and CDR2 are KGHDR and SFDVKD. V lost 3 bases to trimming and J lost 7 bases, with 21 bases between them. CDR3 sequence: CATSDENRRGARNEQFF. As DNA, the CDR3 is TGTGCCACCAGTGATGAAAACCGGAGGGGTGCGCGGAATGAGCAGTTCTTC.

V is TRBV5-1 and J is TRBJ2-7; possible D gene TRBD1, 5 bases. The CDR3 covers 18 residues. Trimming left V 5 bases short and J 4 bases short, with 28 bases between. Germline loops: CDR1 SGHRS, CDR2 YFSETQ. CDR3 sequence: CASRTAWVAGPQTYEQYF. In DNA form, the CDR3 reads TGCGCCAGCAGAACCGCATGGGTGGCAGGGCCCCAAACTTACGAGCAGTACTTC.

This chain joins TRBV28 and TRBJ1-2, with 8 bases fitting TRBD1. Looked up from germline, CDR1 is MDHEN and CDR2 is SYDVKM. CDR3 length: 15 amino acids. The V gene end was trimmed by 1 base and the J gene end by 8 bases; junction bases not matched to a gene: 9. The CDR3 coding sequence is TGTGCCAGCAGTTTATATGCAGGGGGCGTTCGCGGCTACACCTTC. This translates into CASSLYAGGVRGYTF.

This chain links TRBV18 with TRBJ1-4; 8 bases are a match to TRBD1. Germline V lookup: CDR1 KGHSH, CDR2 LQKENI. This CDR3 contains 14 residues. V lost 5 bases to trimming and J lost 8 bases; unmatched junction nucleotides: 7. CDR3 protein: CASSTQGASEKLFF. In nucleotides, the CDR3 is TGTGCCAGCTCAACTCAGGGGGCTTCAGAAAAACTGTTTTTT.

The V and J genes are TRBV7-8 and TRBJ2-2, with 7 bases lining up with TRBD2. V lost 6 bases and J lost 4; bases outside the gene matches: 11. The V gene's germline CDR1 is SGHVS and CDR2 FQNEAQ. This CDR3 contains 16 residues. Here the CDR3 reads CASRPYRGGGTGELFF. The DNA of the CDR3 is TGTGCCAGCAGGCCTTACCGGGGCGGGGGCACCGGGGAGCTGTTTTTT.